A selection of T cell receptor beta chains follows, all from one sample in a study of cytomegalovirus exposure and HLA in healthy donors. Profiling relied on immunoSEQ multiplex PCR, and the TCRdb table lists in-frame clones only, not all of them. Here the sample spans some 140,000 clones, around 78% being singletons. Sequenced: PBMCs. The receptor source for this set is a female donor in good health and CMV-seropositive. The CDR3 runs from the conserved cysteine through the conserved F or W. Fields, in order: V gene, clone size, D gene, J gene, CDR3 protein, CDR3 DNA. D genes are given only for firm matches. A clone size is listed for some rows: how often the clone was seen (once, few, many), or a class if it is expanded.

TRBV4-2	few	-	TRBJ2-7	CASSLKLGPGGHEQYF	TGTGCCAGCAGCCTAAAACTCGGCCCCGGGGGTCACGAGCAGTACTTC
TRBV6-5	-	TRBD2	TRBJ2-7	CAASGDTYEQYF	TGTGCTGCTAGCGGGGATACCTACGAGCAGTACTTC
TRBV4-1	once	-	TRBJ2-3	CASSQSQAGDREIPDTQYF	TGCGCCAGCAGCCAAAGCCAAGCGGGGGACAGGGAGATACCAGATACGCAGTATTTT
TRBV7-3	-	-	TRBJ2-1	CASSLMRDSYNEQFF	TGTGCCAGCAGCTTAATGCGGGACTCCTACAATGAGCAGTTCTTC
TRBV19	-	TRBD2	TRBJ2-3	CASSIEASGGTDTQYF	TGTGCCAGTAGTATAGAGGCTAGCGGGGGGACAGATACGCAGTATTTT
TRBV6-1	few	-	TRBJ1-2	CASSEGGRVTGYGYTF	TGTGCCAGCAGTGAAGGGGGCCGGGTGACAGGATATGGCTACACCTTC
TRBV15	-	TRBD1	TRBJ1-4	CATSSWTGGREKLFF	TGTGCCACCAGCAGTTGGACAGGGGGAAGAGAAAAACTGTTTTTT
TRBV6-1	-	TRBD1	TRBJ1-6	CASSDDRGWQSPLHF	TGTGCCAGCAGTGATGACAGGGGATGGCAATCACCCCTCCACTTT
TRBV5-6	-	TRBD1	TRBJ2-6	CASSTRDRVLSGANVLTF	TGTGCCAGCAGCACCCGGGACAGGGTATTATCTGGGGCCAACGTCCTGACTTTC
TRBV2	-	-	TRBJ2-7	CASSVGPGLAYEQYF	TGTGCCAGCAGTGTAGGGCCAGGACTGGCCTACGAGCAGTACTTC
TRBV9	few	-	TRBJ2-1	CASSITHSSYNEQFF	TGTGCCAGCAGCATTACTCACAGCTCCTACAATGAGCAGTTCTTC
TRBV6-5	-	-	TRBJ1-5	CASSYNQPQHF	TGTGCCAGCAGCTATAATCAGCCCCAGCATTTT
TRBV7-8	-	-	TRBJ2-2	CASRSERLAPGELFF	TGTGCCAGCAGATCCGAAAGACTGGCACCCGGGGAGCTGTTTTTT
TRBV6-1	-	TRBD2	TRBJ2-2	CASSLSGRATGELFF	TGTGCCAGCAGCCTTAGCGGGAGGGCCACCGGGGAGCTGTTTTTT
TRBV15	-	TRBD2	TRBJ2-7	CATSRPGRTRYEQYF	TGTGCCACCAGCAGACCCGGACGGACTAGATACGAGCAGTACTTC
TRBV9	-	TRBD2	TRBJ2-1	CASSPAGGQTGWGEQFF	TGTGCCAGCAGCCCCGCGGGAGGTCAAACAGGATGGGGTGAGCAGTTCTTC
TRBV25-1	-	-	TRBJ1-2	CASGTPENYGYTF	TGTGCCAGCGGGACACCCGAAAACTATGGCTACACCTTC
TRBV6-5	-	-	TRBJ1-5	CASSYQRGHQPQHF	TGTGCCAGCAGTTACCAAAGAGGGCATCAGCCCCAGCATTTT
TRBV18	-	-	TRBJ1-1	CASSAGEREAFF	TGTGCCAGCTCAGCGGGGGAACGCGAAGCTTTCTTT
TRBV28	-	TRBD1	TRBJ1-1	CASSVQGGADTEAFF	TGTGCCAGCAGTGTTCAAGGGGGCGCGGACACTGAAGCTTTCTTT
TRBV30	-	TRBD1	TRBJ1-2	CAWTYRGHYGYTF	TGTGCCTGGACGTACAGGGGGCATTATGGCTACACCTTC
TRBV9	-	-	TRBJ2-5	CASSVGQAETQYF	TGTGCCAGCAGCGTGGGGCAGGCCGAGACCCAGTACTTC
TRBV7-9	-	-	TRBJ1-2	CASSLESPGDGYTF	TGTGCCAGCAGCTTAGAATCGCCAGGGGATGGCTACACCTTC
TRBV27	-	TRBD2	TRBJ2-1	CASSLNSREVTYNEQFF	TGTGCCAGCAGTTTAAATTCGCGGGAGGTCACCTACAATGAGCAGTTCTTC
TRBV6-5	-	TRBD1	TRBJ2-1	CASQRDRVSYNEQFF	TGTGCCTCCCAAAGGGACAGGGTCTCCTACAATGAGCAGTTCTTC
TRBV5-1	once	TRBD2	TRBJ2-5	CASSLGSGGWETQYF	TGCGCCAGCAGCTTGGGATCGGGGGGTTGGGAGACCCAGTACTTC
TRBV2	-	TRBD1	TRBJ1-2	CASRERQGNYGYTF	TGTGCCAGCAGAGAAAGACAGGGGAACTATGGCTACACCTTC
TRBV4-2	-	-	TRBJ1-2	CASSQAQGPYGYTF	TGTGCCAGCAGCCAAGCCCAGGGTCCCTATGGCTACACCTTC
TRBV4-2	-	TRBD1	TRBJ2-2	CASSPEDRGNGELFF	TGTGCCAGCAGCCCAGAGGACAGGGGGAACGGGGAGCTGTTTTTT
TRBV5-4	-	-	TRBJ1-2	CASSLSGQFYGYTF	TGTGCCAGCAGCTTGTCCGGACAATTCTATGGCTACACCTTC
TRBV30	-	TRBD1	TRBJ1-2	CAQHLGQGGYTF	TGTGCCCAACACTTGGGACAGGGAGGCTACACCTTC
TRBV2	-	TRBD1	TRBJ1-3	CASSEAETGAGNTIYF	TGTGCCAGCAGTGAAGCGGAGACAGGGGCCGGAAACACCATATATTTT
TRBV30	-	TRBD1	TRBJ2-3	CAWSRGTVSDTQYF	TGTGCCTGGTCCAGGGGGACAGTGTCGGATACGCAGTATTTT
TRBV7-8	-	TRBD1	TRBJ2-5	CASSLAPGQGSETQYF	TGTGCCAGCAGCTTAGCGCCAGGACAGGGCAGTGAGACCCAGTACTTC
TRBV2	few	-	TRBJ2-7	CASSTRGTYEQYF	TGTGCCAGCAGCACCCGAGGTACCTACGAGCAGTACTTC
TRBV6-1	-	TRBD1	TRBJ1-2	CASDTGDDYGYTF	TGTGCCAGTGATACAGGGGACGACTATGGCTACACCTTC
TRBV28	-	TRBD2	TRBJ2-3	CACREGHEDTQYF	TGTGCCTGTCGGGAGGGCCATGAGGATACGCAGTATTTT